This T cell receptor (beta chain) was recorded in a study of beta chain features in type 1 diabetes (dated by TCRdb to the late 2010s). Study-wide context: No differences in mean age, gender distribution, total cell number or subset yield were found between patients and healthy donors. In the study, recently diagnosed type 1 diabetes patients and matched healthy donors were compared on the TCRB repertoires of their sorted circulating CD4+ T cell subsets. Naive and central memory subsets were obtained from all 28 donors, but regulatory and stem cell-like memory subsets were isolated from only 8 patients and 8 healthy donors. Across all samples, 107,917,701 sorted cells were examined, and cell number per subset correlated strongly with RNA yield.

From each donor, a single peripheral blood sample of about 100 mL on average was drawn into heparinised tubes. Using a panel that included CD45RO, CCR7, CD25, CD127, CD95 and CD27, naive, central memory, regulatory and stem cell-like memory CD4+ T cells were sorted on a BD FACSAria II. A purity above 98% was achieved for all sorted populations. PBMCs were separated immediately by Lymphoprep density gradient centrifugation and were stained directly, without being cultured. So that batch effects would be minimized, each experiment stained and sorted samples in pairs, pairing one healthy donor with one patient. This clone was observed a few times. Its antigen is still unknown. No qualities accompany the bases; no much larger clone lies one base away. What the study reported, not specific to this receptor: Because cDNA rather than genomic DNA was sequenced, highly expressing activated cells could have been over-represented, although no difference in activation and CD3 levels was found between groups. Shorter templates might be favored by PCR, yet because patient and control samples were amplified and corrected together, any such skew would affect both groups equally. At VDJ recombination sites, patients with type 1 diabetes made fewer insertions and deleted more nucleotides, a pattern implying thymic rearrangement abnormalities. HLA sub-analyses involved small numbers of individuals, so any influence of HLA type on TCRB rearrangement remained unresolved. In all four CD4+ subsets, TCRB CDR3 length was moderately but significantly shorter in type 1 diabetes patients. Naive, central memory and regulatory TCRB repertoires appeared to be more alike among patients than among healthy donors.

All of the isolated RNA was reverse transcribed with the High Capacity cDNA Reverse Transcription Kit, so expressed TCRB transcripts were sequenced. Deep immunoSEQ sequencing was applied to naive, central memory and regulatory T cell samples, giving an average of about 3.6 million total reads per sample. Sorted cells were lysed in RLT buffer and RNA was extracted with DNase-treated RNeasy Micro or Mini kits, depending on cell number. To prevent cross-contamination, each cell subset was processed individually, whereas patient and healthy donor samples were processed jointly. The immunoSEQ multiplex PCR was used to amplify TCRB sequences from cDNA, generating 87-bp fragments that spanned the CDR3 region. The amplicons were sequenced using the Illumina HiSeq platform. Under the source paper's analysis protocol: PCR bias was computationally corrected using synthetic template baselines, reads within Hamming distance 2 were collapsed, and singletons that could not be merged were discarded. Reads were aligned to IMGT to assign V, D and J genes, CDR3 length, and insertions or deletions at six rearrangement sites. Within each subset, clonotype counts were normalized to sorted cell number, and only after that were true diversity and Gini coefficients computed with the tcR R package. The overlap coefficient, calculated on TCRB nucleotide sequences, was used to measure repertoire sharing. This immuneACCESS table, as held by TCRdb, lists in-frame sequences with V and J called but not all clones. Of the missing ones, under half trace to an unresolved V gene in checked studies; the others have no known cause. V, J and clone size are taken as reported in that table, and D and trimming were inferred from the DNA itself. This sample comprises 95,000 to 150,000 clones, roughly 15% of them detected only once. Together, the top ten hold over 2% of the sample.

The germline V gene yields MGHDK for CDR1 and SYGVNS for CDR2. Relative to germline, V is missing 6 bases and J is missing 8 bases, with 8 bases of the junction outside any gene match. Measured from the cysteine to the phenylalanine, the CDR3 is 13 residues long. The only DNA kept is the CDR3, 39 bases in frame from the first base. This receptor chain uses TRBV25-1 and TRBJ1-1; a stretch of 8 junction bases matches TRBD1. Material for sequencing was central memory CD4+ T cells from blood. The sequence came from a man younger than 40 with type 1 diabetes. This receptor carries the CDR3 CASSFYGTGEAFF. The DNA sequence is TGTGCCAGCAGCTTCTATGGGACAGGCGAAGCTTTCTTT. Reference TRBV25-1 and TRBJ1-1 proteins supply the regions before and after the CDR3; the full variable domain is: EADIYQTPRYLVIGTGKKITLECSQTMGHDKMYWYQQDPGMELHLIHYSYGVNSTEKGDLSSESTVSRIRTEHFPLTLESARPSHTSQYLCASSFYGTGEAFFGQGTRLTVV.